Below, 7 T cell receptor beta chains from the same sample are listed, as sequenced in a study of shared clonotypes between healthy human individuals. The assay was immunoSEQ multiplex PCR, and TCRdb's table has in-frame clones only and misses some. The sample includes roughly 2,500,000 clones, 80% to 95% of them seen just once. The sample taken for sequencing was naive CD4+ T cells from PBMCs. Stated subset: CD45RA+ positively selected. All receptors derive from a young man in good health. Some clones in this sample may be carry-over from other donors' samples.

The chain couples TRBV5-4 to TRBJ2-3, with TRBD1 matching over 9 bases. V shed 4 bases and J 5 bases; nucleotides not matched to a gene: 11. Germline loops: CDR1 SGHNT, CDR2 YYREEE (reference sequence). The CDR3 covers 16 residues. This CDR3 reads CASSDPGTGLEDTQYF. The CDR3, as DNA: TGTGCCAGCAGCGATCCCGGGACAGGGTTGGAAGATACGCAGTATTTT.

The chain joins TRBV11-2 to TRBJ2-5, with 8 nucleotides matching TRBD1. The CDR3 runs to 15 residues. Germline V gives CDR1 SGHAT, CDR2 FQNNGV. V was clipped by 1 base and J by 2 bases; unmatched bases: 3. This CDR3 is CASSLADREQETQYF. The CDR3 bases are TGTGCCAGCAGCTTAGCGGACAGGGAACAAGAGACCCAGTACTTC.

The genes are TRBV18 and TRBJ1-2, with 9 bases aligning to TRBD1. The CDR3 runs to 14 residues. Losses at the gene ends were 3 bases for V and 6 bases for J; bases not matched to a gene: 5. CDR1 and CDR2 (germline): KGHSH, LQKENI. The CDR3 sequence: CASSPGTGMDGYTF. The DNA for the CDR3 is TGTGCCAGCTCACCGGGGACAGGGATGGATGGCTACACCTTC.

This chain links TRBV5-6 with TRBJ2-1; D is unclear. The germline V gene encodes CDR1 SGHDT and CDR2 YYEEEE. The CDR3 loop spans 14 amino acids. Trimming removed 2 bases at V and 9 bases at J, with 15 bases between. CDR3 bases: TGTGCCAGCAGCTTTCCGTGGTTCCCCAGTGAGCAGTTCTTC. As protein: CASSFPWFPSEQFF.

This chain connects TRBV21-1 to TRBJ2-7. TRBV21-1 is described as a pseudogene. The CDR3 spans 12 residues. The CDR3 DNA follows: TGTGTCAAAAGTGGAATTTTCTACGAGCAGTACTTC. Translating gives CVKSGIFYEQYF.

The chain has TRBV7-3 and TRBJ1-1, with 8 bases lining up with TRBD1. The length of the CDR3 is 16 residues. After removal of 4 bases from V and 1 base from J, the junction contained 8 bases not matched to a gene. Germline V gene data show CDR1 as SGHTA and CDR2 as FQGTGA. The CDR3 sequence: CASSSYSGTGNTEAFF. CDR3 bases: TGTGCCAGCAGCTCTTACTCCGGGACAGGGAACACTGAAGCTTTCTTT. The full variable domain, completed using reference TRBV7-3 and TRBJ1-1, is GAGVSQTPSNKVTEKGKYVELRCDPISGHTALYWYRQSLGQGPEFLIYFQGTGAADDSGLPNDRFFAVRPEGSVSTLKIQRTERGDSAVYLCASSSYSGTGNTEAFFGQGTRLTVV.

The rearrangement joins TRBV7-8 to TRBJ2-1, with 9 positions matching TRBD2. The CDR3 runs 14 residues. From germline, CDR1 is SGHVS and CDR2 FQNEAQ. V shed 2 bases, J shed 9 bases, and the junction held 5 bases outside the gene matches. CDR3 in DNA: TGTGCCAGCAGCTTATCTGGACTAGCGTTTGAGCAGTTCTTC. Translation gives CASSLSGLAFEQFF.